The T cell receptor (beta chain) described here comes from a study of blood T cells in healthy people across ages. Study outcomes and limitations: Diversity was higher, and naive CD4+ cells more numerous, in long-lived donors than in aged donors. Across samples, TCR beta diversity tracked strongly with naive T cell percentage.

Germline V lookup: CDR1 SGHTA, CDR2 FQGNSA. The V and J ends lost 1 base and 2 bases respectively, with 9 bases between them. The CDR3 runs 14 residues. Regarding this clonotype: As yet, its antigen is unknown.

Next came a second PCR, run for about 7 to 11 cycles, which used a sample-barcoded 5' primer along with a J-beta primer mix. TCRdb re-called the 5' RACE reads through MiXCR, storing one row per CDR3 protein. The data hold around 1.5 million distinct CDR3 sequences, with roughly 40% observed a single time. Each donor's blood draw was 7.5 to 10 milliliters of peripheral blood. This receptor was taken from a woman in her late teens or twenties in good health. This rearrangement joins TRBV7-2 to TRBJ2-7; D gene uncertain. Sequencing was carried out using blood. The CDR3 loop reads CASSLVSSAYEQYF. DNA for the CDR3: TGTGCCAGCAGCTTAGTTAGCAGCGCCTACGAGCAGTACTTC.